This TCR beta chain was identified in a study of OX40 agonist ivuxolimab in advanced cancers. Regarding the study as a whole: The 0.1-3.0 mg/kg partial responders had among the lowest clonal expansion. Clonal expansion from baseline to week 6 occurred in both CD4+ and CD8+ T cells.

The CDR3 covers 14 residues. V was pared by 4 bases and J by 1 base, with 11 bases between. Germline V gene sequence: CDR1 SNHLY, CDR2 FYNNEI. The assay was immunoSEQ multiplex PCR, and TCRdb's table has in-frame clones only and misses some. Among fewer than 85,000 clones listed, about 90% were seen once. This clone was observed a single time. What it binds is not known. The sample here was CD4+ or CD8+ T cells sorted from blood, taken in a trial of the OX40 agonist ivuxolimab. The V and J genes are TRBV2 and TRBJ2-7, with D tentatively TRBD1 (6 bases). The receptor's source is an adult with an advanced solid tumor such as melanoma, head and neck, liver or kidney cancer. CDR3 protein: CASSAQGPSYEQYF. CDR3 sequence (DNA): TGTGCCAGCAGTGCCCAGGGGCCTTCCTACGAGCAGTACTTC.